These T cell receptor beta chains were read from a single sample in a study of cytomegalovirus exposure and HLA in healthy donors. Libraries were prepared by immunoSEQ multiplex PCR; TCRdb keeps only in-frame clonotypes and omits some of them. The data show over 100,000 clones, around two thirds seen once. Sequencing was done on a sample of PBMCs. Source of these receptors: a woman between 40 and 50 years old in good health and CMV-seropositive. Both conserved end residues are part of each CDR3. Each record gives: V gene, clone size, J gene, D gene, CDR3 protein, CDR3 DNA. A D gene is named only where the DNA matches it firmly. Not all rows give a size; the values are once, few, many and, for expanded clones, a class.

v_call: TRBV6-6
clone_size: -
j_call: TRBJ2-5
d_call: -
cdr3_aa: CASQVPQGIGTQYF
cdr3_nt: TGTGCCAGCCAGGTCCCCCAGGGGATCGGGACCCAGTACTTC

v_call: TRBV7-9
clone_size: -
j_call: TRBJ2-7
d_call: -
cdr3_aa: CASSFRAPLNEQYF
cdr3_nt: TGTGCCAGCAGCTTCAGGGCGCCATTGAACGAGCAGTACTTC

v_call: TRBV2
clone_size: many
j_call: TRBJ1-4
d_call: -
cdr3_aa: CASSDYRNNEKLFF
cdr3_nt: TGTGCCAGCAGTGATTACAGAAACAATGAAAAACTGTTTTTT

v_call: TRBV9
clone_size: -
j_call: TRBJ1-6
d_call: TRBD1
cdr3_aa: CASSVGQDSPLHF
cdr3_nt: TGTGCCAGCAGCGTCGGACAGGATTCACCCCTCCACTTT

v_call: TRBV27
clone_size: -
j_call: TRBJ2-7
d_call: -
cdr3_aa: CASGQQGVLGEQYF
cdr3_nt: TGTGCCAGCGGCCAACAGGGAGTTCTAGGCGAGCAGTACTTC

v_call: TRBV7-9
clone_size: -
j_call: TRBJ2-1
d_call: TRBD1
cdr3_aa: CASSIGQGSYNEQFF
cdr3_nt: TGTGCCAGCAGCATAGGACAGGGCTCCTACAATGAGCAGTTCTTC

v_call: TRBV23-1
clone_size: -
j_call: TRBJ1-2
d_call: -
cdr3_aa: CASEDDYGYTF
cdr3_nt: TGCGCCAGCGAGGATGACTATGGCTACACCTTC

v_call: TRBV29-1
clone_size: -
j_call: TRBJ1-1
d_call: TRBD1
cdr3_aa: CSGNRGMNPEAFF
cdr3_nt: TGCAGCGGAAACAGGGGCATGAACCCTGAAGCTTTCTTT

v_call: TRBV5-4
clone_size: -
j_call: TRBJ2-3
d_call: TRBD2
cdr3_aa: CASSSAASGGGLQGDTQYF
cdr3_nt: TGTGCCAGCAGCTCTGCGGCTAGCGGGGGGGGGCTCCAAGGAGATACGCAGTATTTT

v_call: TRBV7-8
clone_size: few
j_call: TRBJ2-7
d_call: TRBD2
cdr3_aa: CASSYTSGSYEQYF
cdr3_nt: TGTGCCAGCAGCTACACTAGCGGGTCCTACGAGCAGTACTTC

v_call: TRBV9
clone_size: -
j_call: TRBJ2-5
d_call: TRBD1
cdr3_aa: CASSLEVGGPYQGTQYF
cdr3_nt: TGTGCCAGCAGCCTTGAGGTAGGGGGCCCGTACCAAGGGACCCAGTACTTC

v_call: TRBV10-3
clone_size: -
j_call: TRBJ2-7
d_call: -
cdr3_aa: CAVRPDAGLREQYF
cdr3_nt: TGTGCCGTCAGGCCGGACGCAGGACTGCGCGAGCAGTACTTC

v_call: TRBV6-1
clone_size: few
j_call: TRBJ1-4
d_call: TRBD1
cdr3_aa: CASSLQGDVNEKLFF
cdr3_nt: TGTGCCAGCAGCCTCCAGGGGGACGTTAATGAAAAACTGTTTTTT

v_call: TRBV5-6
clone_size: few
j_call: TRBJ1-5
d_call: -
cdr3_aa: CASSLDGPGDQPQHF
cdr3_nt: TGTGCCAGCAGCTTAGACGGTCCGGGAGATCAGCCCCAGCATTTT

v_call: TRBV7-6
clone_size: once
j_call: TRBJ2-5
d_call: -
cdr3_aa: CASSSPGETQYF
cdr3_nt: TGTGCCAGCAGCTCCCCGGGGGAGACCCAGTACTTC

v_call: TRBV5-4
clone_size: -
j_call: TRBJ2-7
d_call: -
cdr3_aa: CASSLGREQYF
cdr3_nt: TGTGCCAGCAGCTTGGGTCGCGAGCAGTACTTC

v_call: TRBV6-1
clone_size: -
j_call: TRBJ1-3
d_call: TRBD1
cdr3_aa: CASSEQGATGNTIYF
cdr3_nt: TGTGCCAGCAGTGAGCAGGGGGCGACTGGAAACACCATATATTTT

v_call: TRBV9
clone_size: -
j_call: TRBJ2-1
d_call: -
cdr3_aa: CASSAAIEQFF
cdr3_nt: TGTGCCAGCAGCGCAGCGATTGAGCAGTTCTTC

v_call: TRBV12-5
clone_size: few
j_call: TRBJ1-2
d_call: -
cdr3_aa: CASGLVPQYYGYTF
cdr3_nt: TGTGCTAGTGGTTTGGTACCACAGTATTATGGCTACACCTTC

v_call: TRBV5-1
clone_size: -
j_call: TRBJ1-1
d_call: -
cdr3_aa: CASSWGENTEAFF
cdr3_nt: TGCGCCAGCAGCTGGGGAGAGAACACTGAAGCTTTCTTT

v_call: TRBV9
clone_size: -
j_call: TRBJ1-1
d_call: -
cdr3_aa: CASSAGGGGTEAFF
cdr3_nt: TGTGCCAGCAGCGCGGGAGGGGGGGGCACTGAAGCTTTCTTT

v_call: TRBV5-1
clone_size: -
j_call: TRBJ2-5
d_call: -
cdr3_aa: CASTRDFQETQYF
cdr3_nt: TGCGCCAGCACCCGGGACTTCCAAGAGACCCAGTACTTC

v_call: TRBV2
clone_size: -
j_call: TRBJ2-7
d_call: -
cdr3_aa: CASSLILYEQYF
cdr3_nt: TGTGCCAGCAGTCTTATTTTATACGAGCAGTACTTC

v_call: TRBV19
clone_size: -
j_call: TRBJ1-2
d_call: TRBD1
cdr3_aa: CASSIDRAGGPLGYTF
cdr3_nt: TGTGCCAGTAGTATAGATCGGGCAGGGGGCCCCCTCGGCTACACCTTC

v_call: TRBV5-1
clone_size: -
j_call: TRBJ1-1
d_call: -
cdr3_aa: CASSLSMNTEAFF
cdr3_nt: TGCGCCAGCAGCCTGAGCATGAACACTGAAGCTTTCTTT

v_call: TRBV7-7
clone_size: -
j_call: TRBJ2-7
d_call: TRBD1
cdr3_aa: CASSLTQGDHYYEQYF
cdr3_nt: TGTGCTAGCAGCCTAACACAGGGGGATCACTACTACGAGCAGTACTTC

v_call: TRBV7-9
clone_size: -
j_call: TRBJ1-2
d_call: TRBD1
cdr3_aa: CASSLGEGARPYGYTF
cdr3_nt: TGTGCCAGCAGCTTAGGAGAGGGGGCCCGACCATATGGCTACACCTTC

v_call: TRBV10-3
clone_size: -
j_call: TRBJ1-5
d_call: TRBD1
cdr3_aa: CAIGSQTGPNNQPQHF
cdr3_nt: TGTGCCATCGGGTCCCAGACAGGGCCGAACAATCAGCCCCAGCATTTT

v_call: TRBV6-1
clone_size: -
j_call: TRBJ2-7
d_call: TRBD2
cdr3_aa: CASNRAGGTQGEQYF
cdr3_nt: TGTGCCAGCAACAGAGCGGGAGGCACTCAGGGGGAGCAGTACTTC

v_call: TRBV19
clone_size: -
j_call: TRBJ1-2
d_call: TRBD1
cdr3_aa: CASSTVGTGGYTF
cdr3_nt: TGTGCCAGTAGTACTGTCGGGACAGGGGGCTACACCTTC

v_call: TRBV2
clone_size: -
j_call: TRBJ1-5
d_call: TRBD1
cdr3_aa: CASSSTGLQPQHF
cdr3_nt: TGTGCCAGCAGCTCGACAGGGCTTCAGCCCCAGCATTTT

v_call: TRBV4-1
clone_size: few
j_call: TRBJ2-7
d_call: -
cdr3_aa: CASSQAALDFPYEQYF
cdr3_nt: TGCGCCAGCAGCCAAGCCGCCCTCGACTTCCCCTACGAGCAGTACTTC

v_call: TRBV6-1
clone_size: -
j_call: TRBJ2-2
d_call: -
cdr3_aa: CASSVYSNTGELFF
cdr3_nt: TGTGCCAGCAGTGTCTACTCGAACACCGGGGAGCTGTTTTTT

v_call: TRBV7-3
clone_size: -
j_call: TRBJ2-3
d_call: -
cdr3_aa: CASSLSRGVGDTQYF
cdr3_nt: TGTGCCAGCAGCTTATCCAGGGGGGTTGGAGATACGCAGTATTTT

v_call: TRBV19
clone_size: -
j_call: TRBJ1-6
d_call: -
cdr3_aa: CASSRGSSGWNSPLHF
cdr3_nt: TGTGCCAGTAGTAGGGGTTCTTCAGGGTGGAATTCACCCCTCCACTTT

v_call: TRBV2
clone_size: -
j_call: TRBJ2-1
d_call: TRBD1
cdr3_aa: CASSFRQGSYNEQFF
cdr3_nt: TGTGCCAGCAGTTTTAGACAGGGCTCCTACAATGAGCAGTTCTTC

v_call: TRBV7-3
clone_size: -
j_call: TRBJ2-1
d_call: TRBD2
cdr3_aa: CASSFRTSDEQFF
cdr3_nt: TGTGCCAGCAGCTTTAGGACTAGCGATGAGCAGTTCTTC

v_call: TRBV6-5
clone_size: -
j_call: TRBJ2-6
d_call: -
cdr3_aa: CASRTFHSGANVLTF
cdr3_nt: TGTGCCAGTAGGACATTCCACTCTGGGGCCAACGTCCTGACTTTC

v_call: TRBV7-8
clone_size: -
j_call: TRBJ1-3
d_call: -
cdr3_aa: CASSITSTVSGNTIYF
cdr3_nt: TGTGCCAGCAGCATCACCTCGACAGTCTCTGGAAACACCATATATTTT

v_call: TRBV10-3
clone_size: few
j_call: TRBJ2-7
d_call: -
cdr3_aa: CAISVNSGSEQYF
cdr3_nt: TGTGCCATCAGTGTGAACAGTGGGTCGGAGCAGTACTTC

v_call: TRBV28
clone_size: few
j_call: TRBJ2-5
d_call: TRBD2
cdr3_aa: CASSHIAGEETQYF
cdr3_nt: TGTGCCAGCAGTCATATAGCGGGAGAAGAGACCCAGTACTTC

v_call: TRBV27
clone_size: -
j_call: TRBJ2-3
d_call: TRBD2
cdr3_aa: CASSQSGAATDTQYF
cdr3_nt: TGTGCCAGCAGTCAGAGCGGGGCCGCCACAGATACGCAGTATTTT

v_call: TRBV28
clone_size: once
j_call: TRBJ2-5
d_call: -
cdr3_aa: CASSLGLQETQYF
cdr3_nt: TGTGCCAGCAGTTTAGGACTCCAAGAGACCCAGTACTTC

v_call: TRBV11-2
clone_size: -
j_call: TRBJ2-2
d_call: -
cdr3_aa: CASSSVGGELFF
cdr3_nt: TGTGCCAGCAGCTCCGTCGGCGGGGAGCTGTTTTTT

v_call: TRBV7-8
clone_size: -
j_call: TRBJ2-7
d_call: -
cdr3_aa: CASSLASGLGGQQYF
cdr3_nt: TGTGCCAGCAGCTTAGCTTCAGGATTGGGCGGGCAGCAGTACTTC

v_call: TRBV19
clone_size: -
j_call: TRBJ1-2
d_call: TRBD1
cdr3_aa: CASSTDSTGLYGYTF
cdr3_nt: TGTGCCAGTAGTACAGACTCGACAGGGCTCTATGGCTACACCTTC

v_call: TRBV11-2
clone_size: few
j_call: TRBJ2-3
d_call: TRBD1
cdr3_aa: CASSFDRVVDTQYF
cdr3_nt: TGTGCCAGCAGCTTTGACAGGGTGGTAGATACGCAGTATTTT

v_call: TRBV4-1
clone_size: -
j_call: TRBJ1-1
d_call: -
cdr3_aa: CASSQSTATEAFF
cdr3_nt: TGCGCCAGCAGCCAATCGACAGCCACTGAAGCTTTCTTT

v_call: TRBV19
clone_size: few
j_call: TRBJ2-7
d_call: -
cdr3_aa: CASSSGDKYEQYF
cdr3_nt: TGTGCCAGTAGTTCAGGGGACAAGTACGAGCAGTACTTC

v_call: TRBV4-2
clone_size: -
j_call: TRBJ1-5
d_call: TRBD1
cdr3_aa: CASSQGGTGGDQPQHF
cdr3_nt: TGTGCCAGCAGCCAAGGGGGCACAGGGGGCGATCAGCCCCAGCATTTT

v_call: TRBV27
clone_size: once
j_call: TRBJ1-1
d_call: -
cdr3_aa: CASNSLAGGDTEAFF
cdr3_nt: TGTGCCAGCAACTCCTTGGCGGGTGGGGACACTGAAGCTTTCTTT

v_call: TRBV6-1
clone_size: -
j_call: TRBJ2-7
d_call: TRBD2
cdr3_aa: CASSEIFGGSGSYEQYF
cdr3_nt: TGTGCCAGCAGTGAAATCTTTGGGGGTAGCGGGTCCTACGAGCAGTACTTC

v_call: TRBV10-3
clone_size: -
j_call: TRBJ2-3
d_call: TRBD2
cdr3_aa: CAMSSSGDTDTQYF
cdr3_nt: TGTGCCATGTCGAGTAGCGGGGACACAGATACGCAGTATTTT